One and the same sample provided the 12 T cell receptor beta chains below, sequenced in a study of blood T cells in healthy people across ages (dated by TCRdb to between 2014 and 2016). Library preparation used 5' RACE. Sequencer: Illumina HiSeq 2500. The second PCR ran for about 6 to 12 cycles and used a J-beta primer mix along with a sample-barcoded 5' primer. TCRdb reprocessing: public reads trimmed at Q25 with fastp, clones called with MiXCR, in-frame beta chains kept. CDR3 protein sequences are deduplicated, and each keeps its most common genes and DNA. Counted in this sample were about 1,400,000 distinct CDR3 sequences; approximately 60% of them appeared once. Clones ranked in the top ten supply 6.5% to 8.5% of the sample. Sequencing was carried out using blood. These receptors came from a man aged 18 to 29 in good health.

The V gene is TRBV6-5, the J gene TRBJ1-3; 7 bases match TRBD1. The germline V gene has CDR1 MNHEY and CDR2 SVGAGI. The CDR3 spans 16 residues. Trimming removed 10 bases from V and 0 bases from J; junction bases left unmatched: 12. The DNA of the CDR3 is TGTGCCACCCAGGGGGGCCGGACGGACTCTGGAAACACCATATATTTT. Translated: CATQGGRTDSGNTIYF.

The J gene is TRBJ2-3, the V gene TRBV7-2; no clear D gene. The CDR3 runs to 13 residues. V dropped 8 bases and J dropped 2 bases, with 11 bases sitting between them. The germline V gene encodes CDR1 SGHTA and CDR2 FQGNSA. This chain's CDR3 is CASGVGLTDTQYF. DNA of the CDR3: TGTGCCAGCGGCGTCGGCCTCACAGATACGCAGTATTTT.

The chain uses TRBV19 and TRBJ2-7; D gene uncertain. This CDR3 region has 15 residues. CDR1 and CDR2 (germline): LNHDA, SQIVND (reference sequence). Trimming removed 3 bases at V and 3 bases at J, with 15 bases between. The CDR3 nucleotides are TGTGCCAGTAGTATTTTCGCAGGACCTTACTACGAGCAGTACTTC. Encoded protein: CASSIFAGPYYEQYF.

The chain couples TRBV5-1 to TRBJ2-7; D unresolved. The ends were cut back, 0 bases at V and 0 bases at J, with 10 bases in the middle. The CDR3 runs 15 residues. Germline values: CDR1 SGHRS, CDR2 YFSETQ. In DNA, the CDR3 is TGCGCCAGCAGCTTGGAAGCCCCAGCCTCCTACGAGCAGTACTTC. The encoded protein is CASSLEAPASYEQYF.

CDR3 sequence: CASSLGGGWKGEQFF. The CDR3 coding sequence is TGTGCCAGCAGCTTAGGGGGGGGCTGGAAGGGTGAGCAGTTCTTC. The J gene is TRBJ2-1, the V gene TRBV7-2; weak D call: TRBD2 (7 bases). V gave up 1 base and J gave up 9 bases, with 16 bases separating them. The CDR3 is 15 residues long. The germline gives CDR1 SGHTA, CDR2 FQGNSA. Full variable domain (outside the CDR3, taken from reference TRBV7-2 and TRBJ2-1): GAGVSQSPSNKVTEKGKDVELRCDPISGHTALYWYRQSLGQGLEFLIYFQGNSAPDKSGLPSDRFSAERTGGSVSTLTIQRTQQEDSAVYLCASSLGGGWKGEQFFGPGTRLTVL.

The CDR3 sequence is CSALSPAGANVLTF. DNA of the CDR3: TGCAGTGCATTAAGTCCGGCTGGGGCCAACGTCCTGACTTTC. The chain recombines TRBV20-1 with TRBJ2-6; no clear D. Germline V gene data show CDR1 as DFQATT and CDR2 as SNEGSKA (reference sequence). The CDR3 is 14 amino acids. Trimming pared 6 bases from V and 2 bases from J, leaving 11 bases between.

The CDR3 DNA is TGTGCCAGCTACGGGACAGACGACACTGGGGCCAACGTCCTGACTTTC. Translating it yields CASYGTDDTGANVLTF. The genes are TRBV7-9 and TRBJ2-6; 7 bases match TRBD1. Trimming took 8 bases from V and 2 from J; bases not matched to a gene: 9. The germline V gene encodes CDR1 SEHNR and CDR2 FQNEAQ (reference sequence). This CDR3 contains 16 residues.

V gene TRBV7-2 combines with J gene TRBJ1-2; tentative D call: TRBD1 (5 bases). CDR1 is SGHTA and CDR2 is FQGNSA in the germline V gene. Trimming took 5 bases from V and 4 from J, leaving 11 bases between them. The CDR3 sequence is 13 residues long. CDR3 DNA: TGTGCCAGCAGCGCGCCGGGACCCTATGGCTACACCTTC. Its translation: CASSAPGPYGYTF.

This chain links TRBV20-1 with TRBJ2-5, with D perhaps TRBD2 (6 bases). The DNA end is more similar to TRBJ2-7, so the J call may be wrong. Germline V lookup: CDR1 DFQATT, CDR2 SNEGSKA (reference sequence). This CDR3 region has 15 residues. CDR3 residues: CSARDGRGSEYEQYF. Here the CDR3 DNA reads TGCAGTGCTAGAGATGGGCGGGGCTCTGAGTACGAGCAGTACTTC.

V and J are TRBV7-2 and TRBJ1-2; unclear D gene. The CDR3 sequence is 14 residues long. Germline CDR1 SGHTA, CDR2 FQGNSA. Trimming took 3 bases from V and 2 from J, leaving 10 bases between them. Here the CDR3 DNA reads TGTGCCAGCAGCTTGCAGGTCGAGAACTATGGCTACACCTTC. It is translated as CASSLQVENYGYTF.

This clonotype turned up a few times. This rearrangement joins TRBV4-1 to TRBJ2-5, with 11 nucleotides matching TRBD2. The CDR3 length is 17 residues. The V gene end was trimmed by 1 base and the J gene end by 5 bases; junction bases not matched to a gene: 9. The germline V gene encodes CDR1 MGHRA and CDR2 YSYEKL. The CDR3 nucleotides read TGCGCCAGCAGCCAAGTTGGATTAGCGGGAGGGCAGGAGACCCAGTACTTC. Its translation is CASSQVGLAGGQETQYF.

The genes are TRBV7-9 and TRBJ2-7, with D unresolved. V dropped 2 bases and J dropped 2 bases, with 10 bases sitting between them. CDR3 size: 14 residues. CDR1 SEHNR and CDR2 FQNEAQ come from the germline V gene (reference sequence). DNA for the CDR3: TGTGCCAGCAGCTTAACTCAGGCCCCCTACGAGCAGTACTTC. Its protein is CASSLTQAPYEQYF.